The source of this TCR beta chain is a study of Graves' ophthalmopathy and Graves' hyperthyroidism. Turning to the study itself: Pretreatment peripheral blood was obtained at initial diagnosis. Overall study results and limits: Blood also contained most of the expanded thyroid clonotypes above 0.001 frequency. The model flagged ophthalmopathy progression at roughly 71% sensitivity and 72% to 85% specificity.

Germline CDR1 is SGHAT and CDR2 is FQNNGV. CDR3 size: 14 residues. Trimming at V came to 4 bases and at J to 7 bases, leaving 7 bases not matched to a gene. RNA transcripts were the template, and TCR beta CDR3 regions were amplified from them. HTBI primers were employed in first-round RT-PCR, then a second-round multiplex PCR followed. Using its own MiXCR run on the multiplex PCR reads, TCRdb lists one record per CDR3 protein. The repertoire has approximately 700,000 distinct CDR3 sequences, over 40% of them found once; the top ten carry more than 2.5%. This clonotype was counted a few times. No antigen is known for it.

The sample taken for sequencing was peripheral blood. The chain recombines TRBV11-2 with TRBJ2-4; 7 bases map to TRBD1. The TCR comes from an adult man with Graves' ophthalmopathy. The CDR3 is CASSSDRVGNIQYF. Here the CDR3 DNA reads TGTGCCAGCAGCTCCGACAGGGTAGGGAACATTCAGTACTTC. Using reference TRBV11-2 and TRBJ2-4 for the parts outside the CDR3, the full variable domain is EAGVAQSPRYKIIEKRQSVAFWCNPISGHATLYWYQQILGQGPKLLIQFQNNGVVDDSQLPKDRFSAERLKGVDSTLKIQPAKLEDSAVYLCASSSDRVGNIQYFGAGTRLSVL.